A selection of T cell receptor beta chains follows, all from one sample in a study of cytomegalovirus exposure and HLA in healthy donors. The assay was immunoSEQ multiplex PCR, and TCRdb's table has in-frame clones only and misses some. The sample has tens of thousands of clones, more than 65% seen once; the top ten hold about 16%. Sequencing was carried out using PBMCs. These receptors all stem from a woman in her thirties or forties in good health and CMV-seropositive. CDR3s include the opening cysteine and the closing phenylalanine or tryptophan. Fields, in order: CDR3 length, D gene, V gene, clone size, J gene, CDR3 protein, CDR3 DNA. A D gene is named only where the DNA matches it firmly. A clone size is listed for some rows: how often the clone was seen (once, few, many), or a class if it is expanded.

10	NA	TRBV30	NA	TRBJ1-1	CAWSKPEAFF	TGTGCCTGGAGTAAGCCCGAAGCTTTCTTT
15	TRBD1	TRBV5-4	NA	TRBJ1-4	CASSWGTGPNEKLFF	TGTGCCAGCAGCTGGGGGACAGGGCCGAATGAAAAACTGTTTTTT
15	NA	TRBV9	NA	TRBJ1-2	CASSPQGQLSHGYTF	TGTGCCAGCAGCCCCCAGGGCCAACTAAGCCATGGCTACACCTTC
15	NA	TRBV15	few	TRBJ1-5	CATSRGTGLNQPQHF	TGTGCCACCAGCAGAGGAACAGGTCTCAATCAGCCCCAGCATTTT
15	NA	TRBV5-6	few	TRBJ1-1	CASSLWGHGNTEAFF	TGTGCCAGCAGCTTGTGGGGGCACGGCAACACTGAAGCTTTCTTT
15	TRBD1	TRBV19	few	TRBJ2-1	CASTTGGTGGNEQFF	TGTGCCAGTACTACCGGGGGGACAGGGGGCAATGAGCAGTTCTTC
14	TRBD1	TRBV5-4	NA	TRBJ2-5	CASSPGQGRETQYF	TGTGCCAGCAGCCCAGGACAGGGGAGAGAGACCCAGTACTTC
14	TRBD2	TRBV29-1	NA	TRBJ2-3	CSMRTAGATDTQYF	TGCAGCATGAGGACGGCGGGAGCCACAGATACGCAGTATTTT
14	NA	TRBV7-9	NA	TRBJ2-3	CASSLRGNQDTQYF	TGTGCCAGCAGCTTACGCGGGAATCAGGATACGCAGTATTTT
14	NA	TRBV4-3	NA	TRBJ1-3	CASSQGQGIRTIYF	TGCGCCAGCAGCCAAGGCCAGGGGATTCGCACCATATATTTT
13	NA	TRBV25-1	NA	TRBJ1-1	CASSATGNTEAFF	TGTGCCAGCAGTGCTACAGGGAACACTGAAGCTTTCTTT
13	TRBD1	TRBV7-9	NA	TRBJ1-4	CASSRDRVEKLFF	TGTGCCAGCAGCCGAGACAGGGTTGAAAAACTGTTTTTT
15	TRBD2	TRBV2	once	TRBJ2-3	CASSEERGGTDTQYF	TGTGCCAGCAGTGAAGAGCGGGGGGGCACAGATACGCAGTATTTT
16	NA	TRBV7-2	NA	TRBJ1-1	CASSPSGGAINTEAFF	TGTGCCAGCAGCCCGTCGGGAGGGGCTATAAACACTGAAGCTTTCTTT
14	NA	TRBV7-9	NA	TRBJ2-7	CASSSSGSSYEQYF	TGTGCCAGCAGCTCCTCCGGGAGCTCCTACGAGCAGTACTTC
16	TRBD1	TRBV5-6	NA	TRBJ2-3	CASSLLGQGATDTQYF	TGTGCCAGCAGCTTGTTGGGACAGGGGGCAACAGATACGCAGTATTTT
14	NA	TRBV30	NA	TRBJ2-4	CAWSGQLAKNIQYF	TGTGCCTGGAGTGGCCAGTTAGCCAAAAACATTCAGTACTTC
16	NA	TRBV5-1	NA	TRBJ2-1	CASSLLLARSHNEQFF	TGCGCCAGCAGCTTGTTATTGGCCCGGAGTCACAATGAGCAGTTCTTC
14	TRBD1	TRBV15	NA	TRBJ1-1	CATSRRQGNTEAFF	TGTGCCACCAGCAGAAGACAGGGGAACACTGAAGCTTTCTTT
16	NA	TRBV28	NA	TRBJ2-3	CASSLTGPLSTDTQYF	TGTGCCAGCAGTTTAACAGGACCTCTCAGCACAGATACGCAGTATTTT
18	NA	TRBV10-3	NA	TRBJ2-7	CAISESGSGVAEYYEQYF	TGTGCCATCAGTGAGTCGGGCTCTGGGGTAGCGGAATACTACGAGCAGTACTTC
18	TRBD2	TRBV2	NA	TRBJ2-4	CASSVEGAGGVAKNIQYF	TGTGCCAGCAGTGTGGAAGGGGCCGGGGGGGTAGCCAAAAACATTCAGTACTTC
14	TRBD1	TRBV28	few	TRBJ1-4	CASSLSGTAEKLFF	TGTGCCAGCAGTCTATCTGGGACAGCCGAAAAACTGTTTTTT
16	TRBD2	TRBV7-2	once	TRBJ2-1	CASSPRWSGGPNEQFF	TGTGCCAGCAGCCCTAGATGGAGCGGGGGGCCAAATGAGCAGTTCTTC
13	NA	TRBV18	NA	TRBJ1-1	CASSPSKNTEAFF	TGTGCCAGCTCACCTTCTAAGAACACTGAAGCTTTCTTT
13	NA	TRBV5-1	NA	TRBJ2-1	CASSLGPYNEQFF	TGCGCCAGCAGCTTGGGGCCTTACAATGAGCAGTTCTTC
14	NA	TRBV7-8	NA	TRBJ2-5	CASSPRRDQETQYF	TGTGCCAGCAGCCCGAGGAGGGATCAAGAGACCCAGTACTTC
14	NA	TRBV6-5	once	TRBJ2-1	CASSPTTGNSGQFF	TGTGCCAGCAGCCCTACAACCGGGAATTCCGGGCAGTTCTTC
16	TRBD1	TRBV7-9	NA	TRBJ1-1	CASSLAAQGSLAEAFF	TGTGCCAGCAGCTTAGCCGCACAGGGGAGTTTGGCTGAAGCTTTCTTT
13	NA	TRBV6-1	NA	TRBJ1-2	CASSEARVSGYTF	TGTGCCAGCAGTGAAGCGCGGGTATCTGGCTACACCTTC
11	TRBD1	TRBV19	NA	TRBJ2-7	CASSVTGAVAF	TGTGCCAGTAGTGTAACAGGGGCCGTCGCCTTC
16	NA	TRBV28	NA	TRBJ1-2	CASSKIRQTANYGYTF	TGTGCCAGCAGCAAGATACGACAGACCGCTAACTATGGCTACACCTTC
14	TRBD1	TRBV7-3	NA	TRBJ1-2	CASSLGTGNYGYTF	TGTGCCAGCAGCTTAGGGACAGGCAACTATGGCTACACCTTC
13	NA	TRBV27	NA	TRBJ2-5	CASSLYYQETQYF	TGTGCCAGCAGTTTATATTATCAAGAGACCCAGTACTTC
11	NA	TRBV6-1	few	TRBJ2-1	CASSDFYEQFF	TGTGCCAGCAGTGATTTCTATGAGCAGTTCTTC
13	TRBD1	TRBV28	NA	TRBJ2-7	CASIAPGQGVQYF	TGTGCCAGTATCGCCCCGGGACAGGGGGTGCAGTACTTC
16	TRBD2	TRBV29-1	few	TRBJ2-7	CSVSGTSGSRAYEQYF	TGCAGCGTTTCCGGGACTAGCGGTAGCCGGGCCTACGAGCAGTACTTC
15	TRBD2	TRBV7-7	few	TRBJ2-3	CASSPLAGPQDTQYF	TGTGCTAGCAGCCCCCTAGCGGGGCCCCAGGATACGCAGTATTTT
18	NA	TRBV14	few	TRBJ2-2	CASSQVRGRGPPTGELFF	TGTGCCAGCAGCCAAGTCCGCGGGCGGGGACCTCCGACCGGGGAGCTGTTTTTT
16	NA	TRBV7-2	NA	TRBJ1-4	CASSSGKQGWGEKLFF	TGTGCCAGCAGCTCTGGGAAACAGGGTTGGGGTGAAAAACTGTTTTTT